The 2 T cell receptor beta chains below come from one sample, sequenced in a study of shared clonotypes between healthy human individuals. The protocol was immunoSEQ multiplex PCR, while the TCRdb copy is restricted to in-frame clones and leaves out a portion. The data show a few million clones, with around nine tenths seen just once and over 0.12% held by the top ten. Sequencing was carried out using naive CD4+ T cells sorted from blood. Subset denoted: CD45RA+ positively selected. These receptors originate from a young man in good health.

The rearrangement links TRBV28 to TRBJ2-7, with TRBD1 matching 11 bases. This CDR3 region has 15 residues. After removal of 2 bases from V and 6 bases from J, the junction contained 6 bases not matched to a gene. Per the germline V gene, CDR1 is MDHEN and CDR2 is SYDVKM. This CDR3 reads CASSLLGTGGIEQYF. The CDR3 bases are TGTGCCAGCAGTTTACTTGGGACAGGGGGTATCGAGCAGTACTTC.

The rearrangement joins TRBV5-1 to TRBJ2-7; 11 bases map to TRBD2. The CDR3 runs 14 residues. The V segment lost 6 bases and the J segment 6 bases; nucleotides outside the gene matches: 8. The V gene's germline CDR1 is SGHRS and CDR2 YFSETQ. CDR3 protein: CASTPSGGPLEQYF. In DNA form, the CDR3 reads TGCGCCAGCACCCCTAGCGGGGGGCCCCTCGAGCAGTACTTC.